The next 24 T cell receptor beta chains were all read from a single sample in a study of persistence of HIV-infected CD4 T cells. No cognate antigen is known for these TCRs. Sequencing used immunoSEQ version 4 in survey mode. The data were produced by immunoSEQ multiplex PCR, yet TCRdb's version contains in-frame clones alone and is incomplete. The sample holds some 13,000 clones, under 70% seen once. Cells were stimulated with overlapping HIV-1 Gag 15-mer peptides. Sorting selected CD4+ T cells upregulating both CD40 ligand and CD69. The starting material was CD4+ T cells sorted from PBMCs after approximately 19-hour stimulation, obtained from a patient who received antiretroviral therapy. The receptors stem from an adult man with HIV who was CMV-seropositive.

This clone appeared a single time. V gene TRBV6-5 combines with J gene TRBJ2-1; D call uncertain. Germline loops: CDR1 MNHEY, CDR2 SVGAGI. CDR3 length equals 13 residues. Trimming took 0 bases from V and 7 from J, leaving 7 bases between them. The CDR3 DNA reads as TGTGCCAGCAGTTACTCCGGTGCGAATGAGCAGTTCTTC. This codes for CASSYSGANEQFF.

V gene TRBV19 combines with J gene TRBJ2-5; no clear D gene. The CDR3 is 13 amino acids. The V gene lost 3 bases and the J gene lost 5 bases, with 10 bases spanning the gap. The germline gives CDR1 LNHDA, CDR2 SQIVND (reference sequence). CDR3 sequence: CASSIGREETQYF. CDR3 sequence (DNA): TGTGCCAGTAGTATCGGCCGTGAGGAGACCCAGTACTTC.

V usage is TRBV11-1 and J usage is TRBJ1-3; D unclear. CDR1 and CDR2 (germline): SGHAT, FQDESV (reference sequence). The CDR3 consists of 14 residues. Trimming took off 5 bases at V and 7 bases at J, with 15 bases between the two ends. The CDR3 DNA sequence: TGTGCCAGCAGCCGTGAAGTTACCGGGAACACCATATATTTT. This sequence encodes CASSREVTGNTIYF. The full variable domain, in which reference TRBV11-1 and TRBJ1-3 provide the parts outside the CDR3, is EAEVAQSPRYKITEKSQAVAFWCDPISGHATLYWYRQILGQGPELLVQFQDESVVDDSQLPKDRFSAERLKGVDSTLKIQPAELGDSAMYLCASSREVTGNTIYFGEGSWLTVV.

This sequence joins TRBV29-1 and TRBJ1-1; D is perhaps TRBD1 (6 bases). Germline CDR1 reads SQVTM; CDR2 reads ANQGSEA. Trimming cost V 4 bases and J 2 bases, with 14 bases left between them. The CDR3 is 14 residues long. The CDR3 coding sequence is TGCAGCGTTGTGGTGGGGACATTTAACACTGAAGCTTTCTTT. The encoded protein is CSVVVGTFNTEAFF.

This clone was seen just once. The chain couples TRBV10-3 to TRBJ2-2, with TRBD1 matching 9 bases. The CDR3 runs 15 residues. V was pared by 7 bases and J by 5 bases, with 8 bases of the junction left unmatched. CDR1 is ENHRY, CDR2 SYGVKD, per germline. The CDR3 is CAINRGQGHTGELFF. The CDR3 DNA reads TGTGCCATCAATAGAGGACAGGGGCATACCGGGGAGCTGTTTTTT.

Relative to its sample, this clone is medium-sized. Likely a read error: the CDR3 ends without its conserved phenylalanine or tryptophan. No DNA is shown, since the ends of the CDR3 on it are uncertain; the CDR3 is the one TCRdb lists. The chain employs TRBV30 and TRBJ1-4. CDR1 is GTSNPN, CDR2 SVGIG, per germline (reference sequence). The CDR3 sequence runs 12 residues, both termini included. The chain's CDR3 is CAWTSNVGGCVR.

J is TRBJ1-1 and V is TRBV5-1, with 9 bases identical to TRBD1. From germline, CDR1 is SGHRS and CDR2 YFSETQ. The CDR3 length is 14 residues. Losses at the gene ends were 3 bases for V and 5 bases for J; bases not matched to a gene: 5. This CDR3 is CASSSQGAPTEAFF. In DNA, the CDR3 is TGCGCCAGCAGCTCACAGGGGGCGCCAACTGAAGCTTTCTTT.

CDR3 nucleotide sequence: TGTGCCAGCAGTTCGCCTACCCAAGGGGGCCACACCGGGGAGCTGTTTTTT. Its protein is CASSSPTQGGHTGELFF. The chain recombines TRBV2 with TRBJ2-2, with TRBD1 identical over 7 bases. With 5 bases clipped from V and 3 bases from J, the junction kept 12 bases outside the gene matches. The CDR3 is 17 amino acids. Looked up from germline, CDR1 is SNHLY and CDR2 is FYNNEI.

The chain uses TRBV18 and TRBJ2-5, with D perhaps TRBD1 or TRBD2 (5 bases each). CDR3 length: 15 residues. Germline values: CDR1 KGHSH, CDR2 LQKENI. Deletions cut 8 bases from V and 4 bases from J, with 20 bases between. CDR3 loop: CASTPTRGERETQYF. Here the CDR3 DNA reads TGTGCCAGCACCCCGACGAGAGGGGAGAGAGAGACCCAGTACTTC. Filled out from reference TRBV18 and TRBJ2-5, the complete variable domain reads NAGVMQNPRHLVRRRGQEARLRCSPMKGHSHVYWYRQLPEEGLKFMVYLQKENIIDESGMPKERFSAEFPKEGPSILRIQQVVRGDSAAYFCASTPTRGERETQYFGPGTRLLVL.

The chain couples TRBV18 to TRBJ2-3; no reliable D call. Trimming removed 6 bases at V and 4 bases at J, with 11 bases between. Germline lookup yields CDR1 KGHSH and CDR2 LQKENI. This CDR3 contains 13 residues. The CDR3 sequence is CASSVIQADTQYF. DNA of the CDR3: TGTGCCAGCTCCGTCATCCAGGCAGATACGCAGTATTTT.

The chain uses TRBV6-5 and TRBJ1-5; maybe TRBD1 (6 bases). Germline loops: CDR1 MNHEY, CDR2 SVGAGI. Trimming removed 2 bases at V and 2 bases at J, with 13 bases between. This CDR3 is 16 amino acids long. This CDR3 is CASSYTLTGGNQPQHF. The CDR3 DNA reads as TGTGCCAGCAGTTACACGTTGACAGGAGGCAATCAGCCCCAGCATTTT.

This clone is deemed medium-sized. The chain couples TRBV2 to TRBJ1-3; D call uncertain. The germline V gene has CDR1 SNHLY and CDR2 FYNNEI. The CDR3 consists of 12 residues. Trimming stripped 4 bases from V and 8 bases from J, with 9 bases between. The chain's CDR3 is CASSGSRDTIYF. The CDR3 DNA reads as TGTGCCAGCAGTGGAAGTAGGGACACCATATATTTT.

The genes are TRBV4-3 and TRBJ2-1; D unclear. This CDR3 has 14 amino acids. Germline CDR1 and CDR2: LGHNA and YSLEER. V was shortened by 4 bases and J by 1 base, with 8 bases between the two germline ends. This CDR3 reads CASSPGGSYNEQFF. The CDR3 coding sequence is TGCGCCAGCAGCCCCGGTGGGTCCTACAATGAGCAGTTCTTC.

This sequence joins TRBV19 and TRBJ2-7; D might be TRBD1 or TRBD2, each matching 6 bases. V gave up 10 bases and J gave up 1 base, with 17 bases separating them. From germline, CDR1 is LNHDA and CDR2 SQIVND (reference sequence). The CDR3 is 14 residues long. CDR3 sequence: CATSIGGQSYEQYF. CDR3 nucleotide sequence: TGTGCCACCTCGATAGGGGGGCAATCCTACGAGCAGTACTTC.

V usage is TRBV7-6 and J usage is TRBJ2-1; D uncertain. Germline-derived CDR1 and CDR2 are SGHVS and FNYEAQ. V was pared by 2 bases and J by 4 bases, with 6 bases between. This CDR3 is 13 amino acids long. The CDR3 loop reads CASSLIRYNEQFF. For the CDR3, the DNA is TGTGCCAGCAGCTTAATCCGATACAATGAGCAGTTCTTC.

This chain links TRBV10-3 with TRBJ2-2; D is possibly TRBD2 (5 bases). The germline V gene encodes CDR1 ENHRY and CDR2 SYGVKD. The length of the CDR3 is 14 residues. With 6 bases removed from V and 0 bases from J, the gap between germline ends came to 8 bases. The CDR3 sequence: CAISLAPNTGELFF. The DNA for the CDR3 is TGTGCCATCAGCCTAGCCCCGAACACCGGGGAGCTGTTTTTT.

This clone was counted once. The genes are TRBV2 and TRBJ2-3, with 7 bases identical to TRBD2. Germline V gives CDR1 SNHLY, CDR2 FYNNEI. V dropped 3 bases and J dropped 3; count of bases not matched to a gene: 9. CDR3 size: 16 residues. The CDR3 region is CASSDPLAVVTDTQYF. CDR3 nucleotides: TGTGCCAGCAGTGATCCCCTAGCGGTGGTGACAGATACGCAGTATTTT.

The rearrangement links TRBV13 to TRBJ1-6; 8 bases are shared with TRBD1. Germline V gene lookup returns CDR1 PRHDT and CDR2 FYEKMQ (reference sequence). V lost 4 bases, J lost 4 bases, and 3 bases stayed unmatched. CDR3 length: 15 residues. The CDR3 DNA reads as TGTGCCAGCAGCTCCGGGGACAGGTATAATTCACCCCTCCACTTT. Translation: CASSSGDRYNSPLHF.

The chain recombines TRBV11-2 with TRBJ2-7, with D possibly being TRBD1 (5 bases). CDR1 is SGHAT, CDR2 FQNNGV, per germline. CDR3 size: 12 residues. Trimming removed 0 bases from V and 10 bases from J, with 10 bases in between. This CDR3 reads CASSLDEGQQYF. The CDR3 DNA reads as TGTGCCAGCAGCTTAGATGAAGGACAACAGTACTTC.

There are a few counts of this clone. This sequence joins TRBV7-2 and TRBJ2-7; no firm D call. The CDR3 loop spans 11 amino acids. Trimming stripped 5 bases from V and 2 bases from J, with 4 bases between. In germline, CDR1 is SGHTA, CDR2 FQGNSA. CDR3 nucleotide sequence: TGTGCCAGCAGCCCCGCCTACGAGCAGTACTTC. Translating it yields CASSPAYEQYF.

The chain employs TRBV18 and TRBJ1-4; D is perhaps TRBD1 (6 bases). The CDR3 covers 15 residues. V lost 3 bases and J lost 7, with 15 bases in between. From germline, CDR1 is KGHSH and CDR2 LQKENI. CDR3 amino acids: CASSPETGPGEKLFF. The CDR3 DNA is TGTGCCAGCTCACCGGAGACAGGCCCGGGTGAAAAACTGTTTTTT.

CDR3 coding DNA: TGTGCCAGCAAAAGGGGGCCCACTGAAGCTTTCTTT. Its translation is CASKRGPTEAFF. The J gene is TRBJ1-1, the V gene TRBV27; 7 bases are shared with TRBD1. The V segment lost 7 bases and the J segment 4 bases; nucleotides outside the gene matches: 3. Germline V gene sequence: CDR1 MNHEY, CDR2 SMNVEV (reference sequence). The CDR3 runs to 12 residues.

This chain uses TRBV28 with TRBJ1-2, with a possible D match to TRBD1 (5 bases). This CDR3 comprises 12 residues. Deletions cut 5 bases from V and 4 bases from J, with 8 bases between. Germline V gene lookup returns CDR1 MDHEN and CDR2 SYDVKM. CDR3 DNA: TGTGCCAGCAGTCCCAGGGTCTATGGCTACACCTTC. Protein sequence: CASSPRVYGYTF.

V is TRBV6-5 and J is TRBJ1-6; the match to TRBD1 covers 9 bases. The ends lost 8 bases at V and 12 bases at J; junction bases unmatched: 8. From germline, CDR1 is MNHEY and CDR2 SVGAGI. This CDR3 comprises 13 residues. The CDR3 loop reads CASYPTGGRPLHF. In DNA, the CDR3 is TGTGCCAGCTACCCGACAGGGGGAAGACCCCTCCACTTT.